This T cell receptor beta chain is from a study of blood T cell repertoires in COVID-19. The germline V and J ends were trimmed by 1 base and 5 bases, with 12 bases remaining between them. Germline V gives CDR1 SGHAT, CDR2 FQNNGV. The CDR3 has 14 residues. Per the original data handling: Estimated nucleated cell counts came from reference gene primer amplification. Measured with immunoSEQ multiplex PCR; TCRdb has only the in-frame clones, and not every one. V and J calls and clone size are as listed in that table; D and trimming were resolved from the DNA. The sample lists 150,000 to 200,000 clones; 90% were seen once.

The source material was peripheral blood. The V and J genes are TRBV11-2 and TRBJ2-7, with D possibly TRBD1 on 5 matching bases. The source of this sequence is a man aged 55 to 70 with active or convalescent COVID-19. The CDR3 bases are TGTGCCAGCAGCTTAGGTCCAGGGAATCACGAGCAGTACTTC. Translating it yields CASSLGPGNHEQYF.